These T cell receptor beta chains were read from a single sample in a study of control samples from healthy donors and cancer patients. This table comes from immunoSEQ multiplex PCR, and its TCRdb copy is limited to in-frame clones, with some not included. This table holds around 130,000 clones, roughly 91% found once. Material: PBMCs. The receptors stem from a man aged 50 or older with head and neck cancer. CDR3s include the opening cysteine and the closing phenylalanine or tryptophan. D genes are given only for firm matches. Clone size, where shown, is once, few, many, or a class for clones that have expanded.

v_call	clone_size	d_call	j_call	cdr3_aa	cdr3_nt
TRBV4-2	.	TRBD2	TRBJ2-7	CASSSGAGDEQYF	TGTGCCAGCAGCTCGGGAGCGGGGGACGAGCAGTACTTC
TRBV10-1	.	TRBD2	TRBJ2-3	CASSEALAGASDTQYF	TGCGCCAGCAGTGAGGCCCTAGCGGGAGCTTCTGATACGCAGTATTTT
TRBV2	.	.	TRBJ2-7	CASSDGGVSSYEQYF	TGTGCCAGCAGTGACGGCGGGGTGAGCTCCTACGAGCAGTACTTC
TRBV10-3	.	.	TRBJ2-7	CAIRPVATGEQYF	TGTGCCATCAGGCCCGTTGCCACCGGCGAGCAGTACTTC
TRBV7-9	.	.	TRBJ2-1	CASSFEPHDNEQFF	TGTGCCAGCAGCTTTGAACCCCACGACAATGAGCAGTTCTTC
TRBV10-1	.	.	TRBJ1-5	CASSVGTGPQHF	TGCGCCAGCAGTGTTGGTACCGGGCCCCAGCATTTT
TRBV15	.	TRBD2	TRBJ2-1	CATSEGLAGKNEQFF	TGTGCCACCAGCGAAGGACTAGCGGGTAAAAATGAGCAGTTCTTC
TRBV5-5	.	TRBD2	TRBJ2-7	CASSYTSAAYEQYF	TGTGCCAGCAGCTACACTAGCGCCGCCTACGAGCAGTACTTC
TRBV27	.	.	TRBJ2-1	CASSGTLSYNEQFF	TGTGCCAGCAGCGGGACGCTCTCCTACAATGAGCAGTTCTTC
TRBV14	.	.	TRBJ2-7	CASSQVGFGSLGQRRTYEQYF	TGTGCCAGCAGCCAAGTTGGTTTCGGCTCGTTGGGGCAGAGAAGGACCTACGAGCAGTACTTC
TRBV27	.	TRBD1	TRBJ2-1	CASSRDRASYNEQFF	TGTGCCAGCAGCCGGGACAGGGCTTCCTACAATGAGCAGTTCTTC
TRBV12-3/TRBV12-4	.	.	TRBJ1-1	CASSFMVDTEAFF	TGTGCCAGCAGTTTTATGGTCGACACTGAAGCTTTCTTT
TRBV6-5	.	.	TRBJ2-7	CASSYSLKGGNEQYF	TGTGCCAGCAGTTACTCGCTGAAAGGAGGAAACGAGCAGTACTTC
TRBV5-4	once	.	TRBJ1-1	CASSPTGTTYTEAFF	TGTGCCAGCAGCCCGACCGGGACAACCTACACTGAAGCTTTCTTT
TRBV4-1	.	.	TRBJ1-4	CASSLRPGPTNEKLFF	TGCGCCAGCAGCCTCCGCCCGGGGCCAACTAATGAAAAACTGTTTTTT
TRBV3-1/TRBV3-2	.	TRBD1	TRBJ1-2	CASSHTGTGHGYTF	TGTGCCAGCAGCCATACCGGGACAGGGCATGGCTACACCTTC
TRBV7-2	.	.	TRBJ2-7	CASSLEYEQYF	TGTGCCAGCAGCTTAGAGTACGAGCAGTACTTC
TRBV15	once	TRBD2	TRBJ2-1	CATSRDRGGYNEQFF	TGTGCCACCAGCAGAGATCGGGGGGGATACAATGAGCAGTTCTTC
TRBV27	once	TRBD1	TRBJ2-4	CASSSIRGLWIQYF	TGTGCCAGCAGTAGTATCAGGGGGCTTTGGATTCAGTACTTC
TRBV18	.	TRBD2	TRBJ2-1	CASSPDSGGAYNEQFF	TGTGCCAGCTCACCAGATAGCGGGGGGGCTTACAATGAGCAGTTCTTC
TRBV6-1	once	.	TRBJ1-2	CASSDPGLGLEGYTF	TGTGCCAGCAGTGACCCGGGACTAGGGTTGGAAGGCTACACCTTC
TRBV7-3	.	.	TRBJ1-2	CASSLTLDSGYTF	TGTGCCAGTAGCTTAACGTTGGACAGTGGCTACACCTTC
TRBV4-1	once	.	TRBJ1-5	CASSQDRTDNQPQHF	TGCGCCAGCAGCCAAGATCGTACAGACAATCAGCCCCAGCATTTT
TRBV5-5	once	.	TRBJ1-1	CASSYPTEGTEAFF	TGTGCCAGCAGTTATCCGACAGAGGGCACTGAAGCTTTCTTT
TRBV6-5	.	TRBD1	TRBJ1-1	CASSPSTGVNTEAFF	TGTGCCAGCAGTCCCTCGACAGGGGTGAACACTGAAGCTTTCTTT
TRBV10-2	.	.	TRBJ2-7	CASSQGGMVSYEQYF	TGCGCCAGCAGTCAAGGCGGGATGGTCTCCTACGAGCAGTACTTC
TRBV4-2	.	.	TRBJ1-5	CASSQLGGDTRQPQHF	TGTGCCAGCAGCCAACTGGGGGGGGACACAAGACAGCCCCAGCATTTT
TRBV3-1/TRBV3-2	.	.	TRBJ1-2	CASSQVNGVVYGYTF	TGTGCCAGCAGCCAAGTCAACGGGGTAGTCTATGGCTACACCTTC
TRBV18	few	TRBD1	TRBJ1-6	CASSPKGTGSSPLHF	TGTGCCAGCTCACCCAAGGGGACAGGGAGTTCACCCCTCCACTTT
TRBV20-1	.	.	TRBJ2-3	CSAWADTQYF	TGCAGTGCTTGGGCAGATACGCAGTATTTT
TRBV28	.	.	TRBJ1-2	CASTTGQQPYGYTF	TGTGCCAGCACCACCGGACAGCAACCCTATGGCTACACCTTC
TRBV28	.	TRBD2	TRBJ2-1	CASSFTLLAVHNEQFF	TGTGCCAGCAGTTTCACCCTGCTAGCGGTACACAATGAGCAGTTCTTC
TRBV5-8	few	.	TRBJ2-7	CASSVAGPSYEQYF	TGTGCCAGCAGCGTCGCCGGGCCATCCTACGAGCAGTACTTC
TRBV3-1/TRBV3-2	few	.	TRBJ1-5	CASSQGRRKGPQHF	TGTGCCAGCAGCCAGGGCCGCCGAAAGGGGCCCCAGCATTTT